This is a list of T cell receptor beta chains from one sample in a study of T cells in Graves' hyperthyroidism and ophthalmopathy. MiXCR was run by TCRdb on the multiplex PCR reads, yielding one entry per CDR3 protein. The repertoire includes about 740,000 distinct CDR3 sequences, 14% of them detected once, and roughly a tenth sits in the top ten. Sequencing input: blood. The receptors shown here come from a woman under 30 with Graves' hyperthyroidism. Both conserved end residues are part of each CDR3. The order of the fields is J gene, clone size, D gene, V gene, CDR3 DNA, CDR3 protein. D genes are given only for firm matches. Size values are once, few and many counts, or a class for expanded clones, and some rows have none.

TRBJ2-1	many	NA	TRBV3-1	TGTGCCAGCAGCCGGGACCCGACCCCTCACAATGAGCAGTTCTTC	CASSRDPTPHNEQFF
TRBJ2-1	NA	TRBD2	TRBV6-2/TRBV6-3	TGTGCCAGCAGTTACCAGCTAGCGGGAGGCCTTATCTACAATGAGCAGTTCTTC	CASSYQLAGGLIYNEQFF
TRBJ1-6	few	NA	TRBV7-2	TGTGCCAGCAGCCAACCTACAGGGTTTAGCTCCTATAATTCACCCCTCCACTTT	CASSQPTGFSSYNSPLHF
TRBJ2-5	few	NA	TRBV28	TGTGCCAGCAGTTTACTCGGGCCCTCGGCCCAGTACTTC	CASSLLGPSAQYF
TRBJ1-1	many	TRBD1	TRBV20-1	TGCAGTGCTAGAGAGCAACAGGGGTCAAGGAACACTGAAGCTTTCTTT	CSAREQQGSRNTEAFF
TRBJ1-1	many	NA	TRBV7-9	TGTGCCAGCAGCTTAGGTACCGGGGGAGGAACTGAAGCTTTCTTT	CASSLGTGGGTEAFF
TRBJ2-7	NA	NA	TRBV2	TGTGCCAGCAGTGAATTGGACTTAGCTCGAGATACACACCGAAAGATCCCAAGGATGGACGAGCAGTACTTC	CASSELDLARDTHRKIPRMDEQYF
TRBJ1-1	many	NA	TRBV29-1	TGCAGCGTCCCCTCTACAGGGCCCACTGAAGCTTTCTTT	CSVPSTGPTEAFF
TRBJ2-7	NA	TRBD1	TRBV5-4	TGTGCCAGCAGACCACTGACAGGGGAGGAGTACTTC	CASRPLTGEEYF
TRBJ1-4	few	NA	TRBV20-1	TGCAGTGTGCGGAGGCCAGACCTGGGGGGTAGGGAAAAACTGTTTTTT	CSVRRPDLGGREKLFF
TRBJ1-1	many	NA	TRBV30	TGTGCCTGGAAGTGGGAAGCTGAAGCTTTCTTT	CAWKWEAEAFF
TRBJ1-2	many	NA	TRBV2	TGTGCCAGCATGCGGGACTATGGCTACACCTTC	CASMRDYGYTF
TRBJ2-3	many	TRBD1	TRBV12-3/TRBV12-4	TGTGCCAGCAGTACACGGACAGGGGGGGCAGATACGCAGTATTTT	CASSTRTGGADTQYF
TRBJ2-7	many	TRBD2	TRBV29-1	TGCAGCTCGGCGGGGGGGACGGGAGGCCTCGAGCAGTACTTC	CSSAGGTGGLEQYF
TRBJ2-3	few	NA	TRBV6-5	TGTGCCAGCAGTTACTCGAAATGGACCCAGGGGACAGATACGCAGTATTTT	CASSYSKWTQGTDTQYF
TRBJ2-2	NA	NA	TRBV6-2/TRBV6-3	TGTGCCAGCATTCGGGAGCGGACCAACACCGGGGAGCTGTTTTTT	CASIRERTNTGELFF
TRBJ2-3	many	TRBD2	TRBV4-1	TGCGCCACATCCAAGAGGACTAGCGGGAGTTCAGGGACAGATACGCAGTATTTT	CATSKRTSGSSGTDTQYF
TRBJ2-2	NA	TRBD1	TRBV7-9	TGTGCCAGCAGCTTAAAAATCGGGACAGGGGGCAACACCGGGGAGCTGTTTTTT	CASSLKIGTGGNTGELFF
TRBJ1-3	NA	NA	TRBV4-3	TGCGCCAGCAGCCAAAGGTGGGGGACACAGGGAGATGGAAACACCATATATTTT	CASSQRWGTQGDGNTIYF
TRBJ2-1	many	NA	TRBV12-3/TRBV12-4	TGTGCCAGCAGTTTGGGCCGGGCTTGGGATGAGCAGTTCTTC	CASSLGRAWDEQFF
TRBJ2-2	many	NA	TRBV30	TGTGCCTGGAGGCTGCAGGGGAGAACCGGGGAGCTGTTTTTT	CAWRLQGRTGELFF
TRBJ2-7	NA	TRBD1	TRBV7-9	TGTGCCAGCAGTCAAACCCCGGGACAGGGCCACTACGAGCAGTACTTC	CASSQTPGQGHYEQYF
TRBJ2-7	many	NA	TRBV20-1	TGCAGTGCCCCTTGGGGAGGGGGATACGAGCAGTACTTC	CSAPWGGGYEQYF
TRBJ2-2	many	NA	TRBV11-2	TGTGCCAGCAGCTCAGGTCGCAGTTGGACGAACACCGGGGAGCTGTTTTTT	CASSSGRSWTNTGELFF
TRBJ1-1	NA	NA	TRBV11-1	TGTGCCAGCAGCCCGCCCTCGGTGGGCACTGAAGCTTTCTTT	CASSPPSVGTEAFF
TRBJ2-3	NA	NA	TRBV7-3	TGTGCCAGCAGCTTAATGCTCACAGATACGCAGTATTTT	CASSLMLTDTQYF
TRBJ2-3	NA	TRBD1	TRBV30	TGTGCCTGGAACACACAGGGGATCCGCACAGATACGCAGTATTTT	CAWNTQGIRTDTQYF
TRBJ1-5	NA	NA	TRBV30	TGTGCCTGGAGCAACCGGGCTTCTAATCAGCCCCAGCATTTT	CAWSNRASNQPQHF
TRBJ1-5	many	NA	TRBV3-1	TGTGCCAGCAGCCAAGAATGGGGGGCTGGACAGCCCCAGCATTTT	CASSQEWGAGQPQHF
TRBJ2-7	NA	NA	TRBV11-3	TGTGCCAGCAGCCAAGAAGCATCTTTGCACGAGCAGTACTTC	CASSQEASLHEQYF
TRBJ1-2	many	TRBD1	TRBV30	TGTGCCTGGATCGGACAGGGTGCACGGGATGGCTACACCTTC	CAWIGQGARDGYTF
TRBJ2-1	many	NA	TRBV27	TGTGCCAGCAGTTGGGTAGGGGGTCCCTACAATGAGCAGTTCTTC	CASSWVGGPYNEQFF
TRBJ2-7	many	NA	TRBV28	TGTGCCAGCAGCGCTAAGGTTGTGAGTAGCTACGAGCAGTACTTC	CASSAKVVSSYEQYF